A selection of T cell receptor beta chains follows, all from one sample in a study of memory B cells and T cells in multiple sclerosis. The method was immunoSEQ multiplex PCR; TCRdb's version includes in-frame clones alone and lacks a portion of them. Of approximately 14,000 clones listed, approximately 69% are singletons. The sequenced sample was memory (CD45RO+) CD4+ T cells from blood. Every receptor here comes from a human donor with multiple sclerosis. Each CDR3 is given with its conserved first and last residue. A D gene is named only where the DNA matches it firmly. Size is omitted from some rows. Given values are once, few, many or a class for expanded clones.

v_gene	j_gene	abundance	d_gene	CDR3aa	CDR3nt
TRBV6-1	TRBJ2-1	.	TRBD2	CASSDPSGYNEQFF	TGTGCCAGCAGTGACCCTAGCGGCTACAATGAGCAGTTCTTC
TRBV15	TRBJ2-5	.	TRBD2	CATSRGGLAGGGGETQYF	TGTGCCACCAGCAGAGGCGGACTAGCGGGGGGGGGCGGCGAGACCCAGTACTTC
TRBV2	TRBJ2-7	.	TRBD1	CASSEDRGLGQYF	TGTGCCAGCAGTGAGGACAGGGGGCTAGGGCAGTACTTC
TRBV9	TRBJ2-7	.	TRBD2	CASSVGLAGAYEQYF	TGTGCCAGCAGCGTAGGTCTAGCGGGAGCCTACGAGCAGTACTTC
TRBV10-3	TRBJ2-7	.	.	CAISSQGLYEQYF	TGTGCCATCAGTAGTCAGGGTCTTTACGAGCAGTACTTC
TRBV7-3	TRBJ2-1	.	TRBD1	CASSLMSRGSNEQFF	TGTGCCAGCAGCTTAATGTCCAGGGGGAGCAATGAGCAGTTCTTC
TRBV6-1	TRBJ1-2	.	TRBD1	CASSAVTGIIGYTF	TGTGCCAGCAGTGCAGTGACAGGGATAATAGGCTACACCTTC
TRBV7-2	TRBJ2-3	few	TRBD2	CASSKYRTSGNQADTQYF	TGTGCCAGCAGCAAGTACCGGACTAGCGGAAACCAAGCAGATACGCAGTATTTT
TRBV5-1	TRBJ2-7	.	.	CASSSSGGGYEQYF	TGCGCCAGCAGCTCCAGTGGGGGCGGCTACGAGCAGTACTTC
TRBV28	TRBJ2-7	once	.	CASSSRRQAYSSYEQYF	TGTGCCAGCAGTTCCCGGCGACAGGCCTATAGCTCCTACGAGCAGTACTTC
TRBV19	TRBJ1-2	.	TRBD1	CASGGTGGYGYTF	TGTGCCAGCGGGGGGACAGGGGGCTATGGCTACACCTTC